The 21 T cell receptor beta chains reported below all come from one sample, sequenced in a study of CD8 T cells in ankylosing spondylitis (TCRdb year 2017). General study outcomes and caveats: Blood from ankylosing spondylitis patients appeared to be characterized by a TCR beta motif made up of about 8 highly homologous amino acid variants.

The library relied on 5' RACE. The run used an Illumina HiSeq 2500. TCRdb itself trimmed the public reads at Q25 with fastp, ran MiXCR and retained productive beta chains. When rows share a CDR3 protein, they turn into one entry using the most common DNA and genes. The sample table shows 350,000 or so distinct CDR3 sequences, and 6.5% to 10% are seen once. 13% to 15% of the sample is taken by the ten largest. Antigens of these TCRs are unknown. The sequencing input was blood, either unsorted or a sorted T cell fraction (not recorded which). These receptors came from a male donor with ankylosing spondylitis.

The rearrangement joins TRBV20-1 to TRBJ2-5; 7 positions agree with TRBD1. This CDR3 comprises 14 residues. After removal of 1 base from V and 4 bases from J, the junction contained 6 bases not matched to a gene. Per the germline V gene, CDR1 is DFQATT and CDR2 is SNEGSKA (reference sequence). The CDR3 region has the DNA TGCAGTGCTAGAGGCCCAAGGACAGGAGAGACCCAGTACTTC. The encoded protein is CSARGPRTGETQYF.

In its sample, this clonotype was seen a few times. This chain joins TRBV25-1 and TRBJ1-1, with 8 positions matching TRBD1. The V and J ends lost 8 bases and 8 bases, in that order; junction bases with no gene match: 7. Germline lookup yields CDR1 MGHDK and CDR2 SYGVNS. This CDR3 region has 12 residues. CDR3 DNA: TGTGCCAGCTCCGGACAGGGCCCAGAAGCTTTCTTT. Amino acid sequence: CASSGQGPEAFF. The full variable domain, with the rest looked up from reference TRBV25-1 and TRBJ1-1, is EADIYQTPRYLVIGTGKKITLECSQTMGHDKMYWYQQDPGMELHLIHYSYGVNSTEKGDLSSESTVSRIRTEHFPLTLESARPSHTSQYLCASSGQGPEAFFGQGTRLTVV.

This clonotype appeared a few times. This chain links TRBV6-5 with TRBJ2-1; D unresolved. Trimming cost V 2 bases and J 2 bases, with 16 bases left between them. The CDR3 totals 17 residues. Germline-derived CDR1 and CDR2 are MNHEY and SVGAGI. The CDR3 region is CASSYNGLVAPYNEQFF. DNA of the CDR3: TGTGCCAGCAGTTACAATGGGCTAGTTGCCCCCTACAATGAGCAGTTCTTC.

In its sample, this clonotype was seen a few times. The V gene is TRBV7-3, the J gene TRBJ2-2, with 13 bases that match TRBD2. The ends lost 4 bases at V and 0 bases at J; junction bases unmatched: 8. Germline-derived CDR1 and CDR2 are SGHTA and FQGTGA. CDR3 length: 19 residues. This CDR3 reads CASSSWTSGRIANTGELFF. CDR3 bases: TGTGCCAGCAGCTCATGGACTAGCGGGAGAATCGCGAACACCGGGGAGCTGTTTTTT.

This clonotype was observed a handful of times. The CDR3 reads CSARLGFNQPQHF. CDR3 coding DNA: TGCAGTGCTAGGTTAGGTTTCAATCAGCCCCAGCATTTT. V is TRBV20-1 and J is TRBJ1-5, with D unresolved. CDR1 DFQATT and CDR2 SNEGSKA come from the germline V gene (reference sequence). Trimming left V 3 bases short and J 3 bases short, with 9 bases between. The CDR3 consists of 13 residues.

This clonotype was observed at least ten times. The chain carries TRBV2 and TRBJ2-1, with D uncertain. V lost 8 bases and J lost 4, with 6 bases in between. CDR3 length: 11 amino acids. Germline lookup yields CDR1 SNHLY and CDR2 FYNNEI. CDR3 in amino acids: CASRLYNEQFF. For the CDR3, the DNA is TGTGCCAGCCGACTTTACAATGAGCAGTTCTTC.

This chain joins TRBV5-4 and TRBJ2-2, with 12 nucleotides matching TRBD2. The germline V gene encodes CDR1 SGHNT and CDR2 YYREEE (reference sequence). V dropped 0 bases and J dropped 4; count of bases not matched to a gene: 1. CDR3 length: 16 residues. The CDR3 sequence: CASSLVGLAGTGELFF. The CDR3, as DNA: TGTGCCAGCAGCTTGGTGGGACTAGCGGGCACCGGGGAGCTGTTTTTT.

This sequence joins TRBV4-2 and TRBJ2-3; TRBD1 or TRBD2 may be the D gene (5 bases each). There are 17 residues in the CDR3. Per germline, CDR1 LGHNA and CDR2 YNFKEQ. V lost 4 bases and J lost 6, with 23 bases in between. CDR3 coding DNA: TGTGCCAGCAGCCCTCAAACCGGGGCCATCACTGCGGATACGCAGTATTTT. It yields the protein CASSPQTGAITADTQYF.

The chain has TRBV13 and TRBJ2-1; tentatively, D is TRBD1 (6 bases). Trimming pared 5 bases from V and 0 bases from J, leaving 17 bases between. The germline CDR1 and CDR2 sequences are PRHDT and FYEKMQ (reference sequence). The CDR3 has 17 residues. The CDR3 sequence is CASSPLGARISYNEQFF. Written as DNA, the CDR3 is TGTGCCAGCAGCCCTCTGGGGGCAAGGATCTCCTACAATGAGCAGTTCTTC.

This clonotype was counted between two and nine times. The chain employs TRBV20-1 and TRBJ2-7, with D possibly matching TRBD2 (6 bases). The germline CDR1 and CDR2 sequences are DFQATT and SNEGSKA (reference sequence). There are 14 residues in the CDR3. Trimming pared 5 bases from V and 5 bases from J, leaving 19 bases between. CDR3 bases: TGCAGTGCTCAAAAAGCTACTAGCACCCACGAGCAGTACTTC. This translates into CSAQKATSTHEQYF.

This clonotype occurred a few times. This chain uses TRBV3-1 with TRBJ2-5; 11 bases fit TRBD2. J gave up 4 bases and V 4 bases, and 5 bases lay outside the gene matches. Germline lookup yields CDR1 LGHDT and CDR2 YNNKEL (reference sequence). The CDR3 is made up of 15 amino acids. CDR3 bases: TGTGCCAGCAGCCTCGGGGGACTAGCGGTAGAGACCCAGTACTTC. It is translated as CASSLGGLAVETQYF.

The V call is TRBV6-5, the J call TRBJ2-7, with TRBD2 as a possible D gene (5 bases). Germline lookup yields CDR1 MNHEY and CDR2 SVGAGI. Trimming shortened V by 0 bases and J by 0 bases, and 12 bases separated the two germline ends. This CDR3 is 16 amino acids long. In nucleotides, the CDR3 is TGTGCCAGCAGTTACTCTGACGACGGGGTCTCCTACGAGCAGTACTTC. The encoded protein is CASSYSDDGVSYEQYF.

The CDR3 sequence is CASSFYNTEAFF. The CDR3 bases are TGTGCCAGCAGCTTTTACAACACTGAAGCTTTCTTT. This chain connects TRBV7-2 to TRBJ1-1; no clear D gene. This CDR3 region has 12 residues. Germline CDR1 SGHTA, CDR2 FQGNSA. The ends were cut back, 3 bases at V and 2 bases at J, with 4 bases in the middle.

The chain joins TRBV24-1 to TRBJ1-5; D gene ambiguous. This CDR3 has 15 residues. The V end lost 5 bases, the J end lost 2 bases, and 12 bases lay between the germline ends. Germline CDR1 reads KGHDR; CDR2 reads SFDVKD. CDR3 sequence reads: CATSGTSSGNQPQHF. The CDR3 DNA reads TGTGCCACCAGTGGAACGTCTTCGGGCAATCAGCCCCAGCATTTT.

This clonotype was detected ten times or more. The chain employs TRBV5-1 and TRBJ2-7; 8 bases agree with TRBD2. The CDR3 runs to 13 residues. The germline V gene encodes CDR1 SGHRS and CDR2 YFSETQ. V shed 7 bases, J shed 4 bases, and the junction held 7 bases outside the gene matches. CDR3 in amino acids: CASGSGTRYEQYF. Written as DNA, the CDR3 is TGCGCCAGCGGCTCCGGGACTAGGTACGAGCAGTACTTC. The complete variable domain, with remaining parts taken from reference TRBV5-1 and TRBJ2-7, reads KAGVTQTPRYLIKTRGQQVTLSCSPISGHRSVSWYQQTPGQGLQFLFEYFSETQRNKGNFPGRFSGRQFSNSRSEMNVSTLELGDSALYLCASGSGTRYEQYFGPGTRLTVT.

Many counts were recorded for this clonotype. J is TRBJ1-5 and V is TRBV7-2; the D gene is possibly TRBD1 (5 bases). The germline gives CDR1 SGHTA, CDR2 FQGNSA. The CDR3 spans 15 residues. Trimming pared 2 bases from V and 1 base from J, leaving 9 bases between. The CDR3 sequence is CASSLWGSSNQPQHF. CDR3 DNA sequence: TGTGCCAGCAGCTTATGGGGCAGCAGCAATCAGCCCCAGCATTTT.

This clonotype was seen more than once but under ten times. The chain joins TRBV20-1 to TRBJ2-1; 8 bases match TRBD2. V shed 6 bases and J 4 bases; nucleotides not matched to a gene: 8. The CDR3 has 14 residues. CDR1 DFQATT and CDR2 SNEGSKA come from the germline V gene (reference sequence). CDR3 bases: TGCAGTGCCGAGAGGTCTAGCGGGTACAATGAGCAGTTCTTC. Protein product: CSAERSSGYNEQFF.

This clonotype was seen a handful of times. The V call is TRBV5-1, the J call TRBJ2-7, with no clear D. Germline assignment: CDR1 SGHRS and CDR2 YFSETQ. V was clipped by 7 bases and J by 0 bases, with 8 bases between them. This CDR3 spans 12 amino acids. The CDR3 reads CASSKDSYEQYF. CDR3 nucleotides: TGCGCCAGCTCTAAGGACTCCTACGAGCAGTACTTC.

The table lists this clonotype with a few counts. The CDR3 loop is CASGGTGPYNEQFF. CDR3 coding DNA: TGTGCCAGCGGAGGGACAGGCCCCTACAATGAGCAGTTCTTC. The rearrangement joins TRBV6-1 to TRBJ2-1, with 8 bases matching TRBD1. The length of the CDR3 is 14 residues. Germline V gene sequence: CDR1 MNHNS, CDR2 SASEGT. V lost 8 bases, J lost 2 bases, and 5 bases stayed unmatched.

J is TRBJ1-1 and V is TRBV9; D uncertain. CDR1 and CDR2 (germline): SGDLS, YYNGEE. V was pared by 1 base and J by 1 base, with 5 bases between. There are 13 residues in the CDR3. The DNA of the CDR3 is TGTGCCAGCAGCGTAAATTCGAACACTGAAGCTTTCTTT. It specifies CASSVNSNTEAFF. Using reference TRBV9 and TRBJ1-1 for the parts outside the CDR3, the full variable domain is DSGVTQTPKHLITATGQRVTLRCSPRSGDLSVYWYQQSLDQGLQFLIQYYNGEERAKGNILERFSAQQFPDLHSELNLSSLELGDSALYFCASSVNSNTEAFFGQGTRLTVV.

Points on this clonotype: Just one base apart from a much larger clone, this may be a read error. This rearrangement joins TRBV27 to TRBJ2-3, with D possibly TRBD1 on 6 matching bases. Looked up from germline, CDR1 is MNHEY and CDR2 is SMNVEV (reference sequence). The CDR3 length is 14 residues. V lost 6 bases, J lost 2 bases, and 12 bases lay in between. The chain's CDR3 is CASSPGTTTDTQYF. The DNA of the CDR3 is TGTGCCAGCAGCCCCGGGACAACCACAGATACGCAGTATTTT.